This T cell receptor (beta chain) was identified in a study of control samples from healthy donors and cancer patients. The CDR3 length is 15 residues. Looked up from germline, CDR1 is ENHRY and CDR2 is SYGVKD. V was pared by 2 bases and J by 8 bases, with 7 bases of the junction left unmatched. The assay was immunoSEQ multiplex PCR, and TCRdb's table has in-frame clones only and misses some. The sample lists 400,000 to 450,000 clones; around 90% were seen once. This receptor was obtained from a man aged 35-49 years with head and neck cancer. Sequenced: PBMCs. V is TRBV10-3 and J is TRBJ2-1; 9 bases align to TRBD2. As DNA, the CDR3 is TGTGCCATCAGTGAGGGGACTAGCTCCAAAGATGAGCAGTTCTTC. Translation gives CAISEGTSSKDEQFF.